These 6 T cell receptor delta chains share one sample of origin, sequenced in a study of gamma-delta chains in newborns, infants, children (dated by TCRdb to about 2019). The sequencer listed for this sample is Illumina MiSeq. TCRdb reanalyzed the public reads with the CATT caller, and identical DNA sequences were merged afterwards. The sample includes 9,100 or so delta-chain clones, with around 1.6% observed a single time. The ten largest clones represent 6.5% to 8.5% of the sample. Sequences were obtained from blood. Every receptor here comes from a child who was a newborn, infant or young child, either healthy, febrile or measles-vaccinated (not recorded which).

As for this clone: A much larger clone differs from this one at a single base, so this may be a read error. This sequence joins TRDV1 and TRDJ1; TRDD3 matches at 10 bases. Per the germline V gene, CDR1 is TSWWSYY and CDR2 is QGS. After removal of 1 base from V and 1 base from J, the junction contained 18 bases not matched to a gene. The CDR3 is made up of 21 amino acids. As DNA, the CDR3 is TGTGCTCTTGGGGAACCCCAAACTATCGCTCCACTGGGGGATCCCACCGATAAACTCATCTTT. Its translation is CALGEPQTIAPLGDPTDKLIF.

This clone was observed a few times. Compared with germline, one end of the junction differs, possibly owing to a read error. This chain links TRDV2 with TRDJ1; TRDD3 aligns across 13 bases. There are 19 residues in the CDR3. Germline CDR1 reads GEAIGNYY; CDR2 reads EKD. This CDR3 reads CACGTAWVLGDTGTDKLIF. The CDR3 region has the DNA TGTGCCTGTGGCACCGCGTGGGTACTGGGGGATACGGGTACCGATAAACTCATCTTT.

This clone was counted between two and nine times. The TCRdb record carries a much larger clone's protein, which differs from this DNA's translation at residue 5; a read error is the likely cause, and the protein listed here is the DNA translation. The chain has TRDV2 and TRDJ1, with 8 bases lining up with TRDD3. The CDR3 has 18 residues. The germline V gene encodes CDR1 GEAIGNYY and CDR2 EKD. V trimming: 3 bases; J trimming: 0 bases; junction bases outside the gene matches: 14. Here the CDR3 DNA reads TGTGCCTGTGACTCTCTGCCGGGGACTGGGGGGTACACCGATAAACTCATCTTT. Residues: CACDSLPGTGGYTDKLIF.

The J gene is TRDJ1, the V gene TRDV1, with TRDD3 matching 7 bases. The junction had 9 bases not matched to a gene; V was cut back by 1 base and J by 1 base. This CDR3 region has 17 residues. Germline CDR1 is TSWWSYY and CDR2 is QGS. CDR3 sequence (DNA): TGTGCTCTTGGGGAACCTAGGGACTGGGGCTGCACCGATAAACTCATCTTT. This translates into CALGEPRDWGCTDKLIF.

In the case of this clone: A read error may explain this, as a much larger clone is one base away. The chain couples TRDV2 to TRDJ3; TRDD3 aligns across 12 bases. The V gene's germline CDR1 is GEAIGNYY and CDR2 EKD. The J segment lost 0 bases and the V segment lost 5 bases, leaving 19 bases of the junction unmatched. The CDR3 length is 23 residues. This CDR3 reads CACGNLYWGIPSTSSWDTRQMFF. In nucleotides, the CDR3 is TGTGCCTGTGGCAATCTGTACTGGGGGATACCCTCCACTAGCTCCTGGGACACCCGACAGATGTTTTTC.

Details on this clone: With a much larger clone just one base away, this may be a read error. The CDR3 DNA reads TGTGCCTGTGACACCGGCGGGATAATGATTAGGGAACTCATCTTT. Encoded protein: CACDTGGIMIRELIF. The chain is built from TRDV2 and TRDJ1, with D possibly TRDD3 on 6 matching bases. In the absence of a J gene in TCRdb, the DNA was matched to germline to assign it here. The germline V gene encodes CDR1 GEAIGNYY and CDR2 EKD. This CDR3 is 15 amino acids long. V lost 0 bases and J 9 bases, leaving 19 bases between the germline ends.